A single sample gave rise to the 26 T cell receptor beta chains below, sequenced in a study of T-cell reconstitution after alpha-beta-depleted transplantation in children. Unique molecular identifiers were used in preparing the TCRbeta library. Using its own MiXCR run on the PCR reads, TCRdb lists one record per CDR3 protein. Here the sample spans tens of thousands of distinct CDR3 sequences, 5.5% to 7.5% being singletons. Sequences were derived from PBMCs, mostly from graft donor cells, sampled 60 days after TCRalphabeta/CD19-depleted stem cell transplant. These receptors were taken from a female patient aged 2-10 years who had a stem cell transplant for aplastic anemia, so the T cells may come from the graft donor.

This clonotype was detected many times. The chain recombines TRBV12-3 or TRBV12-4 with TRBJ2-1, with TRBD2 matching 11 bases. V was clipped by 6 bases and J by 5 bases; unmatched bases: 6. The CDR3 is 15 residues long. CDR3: CASSPGLAGHNEQFF. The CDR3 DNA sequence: TGTGCCAGCAGCCCCGGACTAGCGGGCCACAATGAGCAGTTCTTC.

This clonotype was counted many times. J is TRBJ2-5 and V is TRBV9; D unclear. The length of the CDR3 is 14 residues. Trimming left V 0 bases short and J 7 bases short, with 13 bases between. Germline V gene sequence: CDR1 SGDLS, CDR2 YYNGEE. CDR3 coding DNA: TGTGCCAGCAGCGTAGGCGCAGAAGAAGGGACCCAGTACTTC. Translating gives CASSVGAEEGTQYF.

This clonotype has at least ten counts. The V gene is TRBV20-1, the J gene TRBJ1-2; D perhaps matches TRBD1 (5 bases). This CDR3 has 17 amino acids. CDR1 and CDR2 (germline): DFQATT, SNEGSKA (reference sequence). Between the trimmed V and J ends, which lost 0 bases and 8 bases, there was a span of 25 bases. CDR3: CSARESSWGSGSGGYTF. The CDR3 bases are TGCAGTGCTAGAGAATCGAGTTGGGGATCCGGTTCAGGGGGCTACACCTTC.

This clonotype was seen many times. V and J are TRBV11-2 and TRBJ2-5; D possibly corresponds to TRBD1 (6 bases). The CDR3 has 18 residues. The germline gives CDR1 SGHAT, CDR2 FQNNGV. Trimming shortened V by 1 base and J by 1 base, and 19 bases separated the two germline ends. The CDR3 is CASSLGEFMGASQETQYF. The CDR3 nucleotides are TGTGCCAGCAGCTTAGGGGAGTTTATGGGGGCGTCCCAAGAGACCCAGTACTTC.

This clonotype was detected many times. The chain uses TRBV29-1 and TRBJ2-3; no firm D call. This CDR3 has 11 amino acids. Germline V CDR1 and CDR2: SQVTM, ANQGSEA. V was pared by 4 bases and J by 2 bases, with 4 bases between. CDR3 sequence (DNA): TGCAGCGTTGCGCTCACAGATACGCAGTATTTT. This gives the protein CSVALTDTQYF.

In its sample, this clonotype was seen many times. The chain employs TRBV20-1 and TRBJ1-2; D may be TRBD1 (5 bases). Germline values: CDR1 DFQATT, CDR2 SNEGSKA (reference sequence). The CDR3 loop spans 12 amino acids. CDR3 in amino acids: CNLQDGAGGYTF. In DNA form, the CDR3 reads TGCAACCTACAGGATGGGGCGGGTGGCTACACCTTC.

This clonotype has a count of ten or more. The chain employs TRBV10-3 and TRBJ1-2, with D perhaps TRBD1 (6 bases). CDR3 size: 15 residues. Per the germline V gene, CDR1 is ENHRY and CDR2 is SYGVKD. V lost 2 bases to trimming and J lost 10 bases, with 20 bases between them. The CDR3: CAISELGQSLDDYTF. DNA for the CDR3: TGTGCCATCAGTGAGCTAGGACAGTCGCTCGATGACTACACCTTC.

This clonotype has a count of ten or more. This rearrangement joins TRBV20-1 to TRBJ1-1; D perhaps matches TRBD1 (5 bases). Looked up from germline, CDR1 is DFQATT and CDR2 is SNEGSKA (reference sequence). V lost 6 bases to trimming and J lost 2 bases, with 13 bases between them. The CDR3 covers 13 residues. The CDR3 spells CSAESGYNTEAFF. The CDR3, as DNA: TGCAGTGCCGAATCAGGGTATAACACTGAAGCTTTCTTT.

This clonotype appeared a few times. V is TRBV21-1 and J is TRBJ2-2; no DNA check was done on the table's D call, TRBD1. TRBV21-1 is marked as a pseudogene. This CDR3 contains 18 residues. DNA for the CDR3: TGTGCCAGCAGCGAAAGGGACAGGGGACTAGTGGACACCGGGGAGCTGTTTTTT. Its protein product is CASSERDRGLVDTGELFF.

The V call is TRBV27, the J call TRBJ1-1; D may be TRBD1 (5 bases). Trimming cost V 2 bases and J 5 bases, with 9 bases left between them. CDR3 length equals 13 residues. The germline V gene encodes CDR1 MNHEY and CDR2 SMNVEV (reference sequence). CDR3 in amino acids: CASSLQGLTEAFF. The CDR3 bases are TGTGCCAGCAGTTTACAGGGTTTGACTGAAGCTTTCTTT.

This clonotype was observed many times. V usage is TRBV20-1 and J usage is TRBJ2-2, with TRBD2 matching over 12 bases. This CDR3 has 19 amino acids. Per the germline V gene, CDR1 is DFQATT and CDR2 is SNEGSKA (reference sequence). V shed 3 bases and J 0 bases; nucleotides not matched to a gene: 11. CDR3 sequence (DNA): TGCAGTGCTAGTGGCTGGGCTAGCGGGGGGGTATCGAACACCGGGGAGCTGTTTTTT. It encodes CSASGWASGGVSNTGELFF.

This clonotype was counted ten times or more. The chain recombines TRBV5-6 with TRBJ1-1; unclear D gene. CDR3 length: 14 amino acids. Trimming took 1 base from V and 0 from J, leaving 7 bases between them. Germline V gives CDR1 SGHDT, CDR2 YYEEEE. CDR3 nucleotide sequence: TGTGCCAGCAGCTTGCCCCTGATGAACACTGAAGCTTTCTTT. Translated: CASSLPLMNTEAFF.

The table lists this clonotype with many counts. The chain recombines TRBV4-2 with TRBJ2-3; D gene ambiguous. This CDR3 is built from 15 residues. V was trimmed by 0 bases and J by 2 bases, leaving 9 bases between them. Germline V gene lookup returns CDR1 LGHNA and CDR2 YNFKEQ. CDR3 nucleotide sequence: TGTGCCAGCAGCCAAGATAACGGAAACACAGATACGCAGTATTTT. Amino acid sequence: CASSQDNGNTDTQYF.

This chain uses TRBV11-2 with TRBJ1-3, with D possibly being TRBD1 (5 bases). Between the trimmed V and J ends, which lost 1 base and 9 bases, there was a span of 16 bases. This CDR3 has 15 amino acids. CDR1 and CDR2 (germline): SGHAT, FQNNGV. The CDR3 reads CASSLVPGLDVTIYF. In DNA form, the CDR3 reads TGTGCCAGCAGCTTAGTTCCGGGGCTCGACGTCACCATATATTTT.

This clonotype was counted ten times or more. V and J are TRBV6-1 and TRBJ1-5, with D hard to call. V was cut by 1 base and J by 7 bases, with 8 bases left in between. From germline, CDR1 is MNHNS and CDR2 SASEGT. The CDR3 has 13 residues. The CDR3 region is CASSEEWKQPQHF. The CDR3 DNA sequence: TGTGCCAGCAGTGAAGAATGGAAACAGCCCCAGCATTTT.

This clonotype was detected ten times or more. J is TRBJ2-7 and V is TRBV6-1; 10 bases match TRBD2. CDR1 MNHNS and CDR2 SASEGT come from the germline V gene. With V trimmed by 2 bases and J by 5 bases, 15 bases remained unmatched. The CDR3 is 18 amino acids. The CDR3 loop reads CASSETLTSSGSTHEQYF. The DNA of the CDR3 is TGTGCCAGCAGTGAAACCCTAACCTCTAGCGGGAGTACCCACGAGCAGTACTTC.

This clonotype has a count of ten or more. The CDR3 nucleotides are TGTGCCAGCAGCACAGGGTCCAACACTGAAGCTTTCTTT. It translates to CASSTGSNTEAFF. The gene calls are TRBV25-1 and TRBJ1-1; possibly TRBD1 for D (6 bases). From germline, CDR1 is MGHDK and CDR2 SYGVNS. The CDR3 is made up of 13 amino acids. Trimming stripped 6 bases from V and 2 bases from J, with 10 bases between.

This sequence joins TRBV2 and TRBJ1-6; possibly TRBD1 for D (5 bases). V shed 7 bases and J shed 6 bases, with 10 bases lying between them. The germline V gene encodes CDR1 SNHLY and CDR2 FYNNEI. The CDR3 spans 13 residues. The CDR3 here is CASTQATNSPLHF. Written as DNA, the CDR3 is TGTGCCAGCACACAGGCTACTAATTCACCCCTCCACTTT. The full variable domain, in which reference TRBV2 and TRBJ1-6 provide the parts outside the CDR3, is EPEVTQTPSHQVTQMGQEVILRCVPISNHLYFYWYRQILGQKVEFLVSFYNNEISEKSEIFDDQFSVERPDGSNFTLKIRSTKLEDSAMYFCASTQATNSPLHFGNGTRLTVT.

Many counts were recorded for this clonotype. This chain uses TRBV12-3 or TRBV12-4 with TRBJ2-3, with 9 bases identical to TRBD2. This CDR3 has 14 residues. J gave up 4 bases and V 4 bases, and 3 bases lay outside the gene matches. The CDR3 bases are TGTGCCAGCAGTTCCAGCGGGGGGTCAGATACGCAGTATTTT. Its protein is CASSSSGGSDTQYF.

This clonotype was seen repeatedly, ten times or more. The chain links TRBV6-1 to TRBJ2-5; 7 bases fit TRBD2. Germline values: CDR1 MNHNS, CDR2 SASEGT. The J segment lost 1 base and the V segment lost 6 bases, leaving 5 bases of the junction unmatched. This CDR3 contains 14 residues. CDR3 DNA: TGTGCCAGCAGGGTGGCTAGCGGCCAAGAGACCCAGTACTTC. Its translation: CASRVASGQETQYF.

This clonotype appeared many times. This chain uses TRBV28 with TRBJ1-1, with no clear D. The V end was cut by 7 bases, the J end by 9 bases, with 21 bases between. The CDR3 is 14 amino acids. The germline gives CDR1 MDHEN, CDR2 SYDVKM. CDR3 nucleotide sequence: TGTGCCAGCAAGACCCTCGGGGATTTTTCTAAAGCTTTCTTT. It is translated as CASKTLGDFSKAFF.

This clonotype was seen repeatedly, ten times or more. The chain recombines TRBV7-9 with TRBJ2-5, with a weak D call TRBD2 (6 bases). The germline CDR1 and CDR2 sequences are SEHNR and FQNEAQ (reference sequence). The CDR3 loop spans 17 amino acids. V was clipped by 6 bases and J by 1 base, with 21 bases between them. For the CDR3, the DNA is TGTGCCAGCAGACTAGGGTCAGGTGGAGGGCCCCAAGAGACCCAGTACTTC. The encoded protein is CASRLGSGGGPQETQYF.

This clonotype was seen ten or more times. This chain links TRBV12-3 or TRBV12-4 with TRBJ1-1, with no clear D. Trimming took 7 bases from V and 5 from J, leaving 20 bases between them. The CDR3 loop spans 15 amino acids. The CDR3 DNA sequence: TGTGCCAGCACCTTTGGTGTCGTGGGTGGGACTGAAGCTTTCTTT. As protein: CASTFGVVGGTEAFF.

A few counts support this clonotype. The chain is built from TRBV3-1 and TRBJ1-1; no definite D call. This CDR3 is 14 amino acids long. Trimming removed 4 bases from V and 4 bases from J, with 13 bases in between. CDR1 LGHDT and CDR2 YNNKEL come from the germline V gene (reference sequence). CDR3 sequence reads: CASSPGPSPTEAFF. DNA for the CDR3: TGTGCCAGCAGCCCCGGCCCCAGCCCCACTGAAGCTTTCTTT.

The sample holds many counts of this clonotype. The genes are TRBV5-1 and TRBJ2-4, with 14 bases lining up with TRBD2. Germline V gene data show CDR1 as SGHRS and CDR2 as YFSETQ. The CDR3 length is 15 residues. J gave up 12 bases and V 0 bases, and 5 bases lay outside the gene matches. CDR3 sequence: CASSLEGTSGRNQYF. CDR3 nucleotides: TGCGCCAGCAGCTTGGAAGGGACTAGCGGGAGAAATCAGTACTTC.

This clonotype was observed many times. This chain's CDR3 is CASSQMFAYEQYF. The CDR3 nucleotides are TGCGCCAGCAGCCAGATGTTTGCCTACGAGCAGTACTTC. V usage is TRBV4-1 and J usage is TRBJ2-7, with D unclear. This CDR3 is 13 amino acids long. Per germline, CDR1 MGHRA and CDR2 YSYEKL. Trimming removed 3 bases from V and 2 bases from J, with 8 bases in between.